These T cell receptor beta chains were read from a single sample in a study of identical twins. TCRdb reanalysed the 5' RACE reads using MiXCR and keeps one entry per CDR3 protein. Among 350,000 to 500,000 distinct CDR3 sequences listed, around 18% were seen once. What was sequenced was naive T cells sorted from blood. The receptors here all came from a man between 50 and 59 years old in good health. Each CDR3 is given with its conserved first and last residue. Fields, in order: clone size, V gene, J gene, D gene, CDR3 protein, CDR3 DNA. A D gene is named only where the DNA matches it firmly. Expanded clones get a size class; other rows say once, few or many, or leave the size out.

many,TRBV7-2,TRBJ2-7,.,CASSSGLEQYF,TGTGCCAGCAGCTCAGGCCTCGAGCAGTACTTC
.,TRBV7-3,TRBJ2-2,.,CASSLTGAANTGELFF,TGTGCCAGCAGCTTAACGGGAGCGGCGAACACCGGGGAGCTGTTTTTT
.,TRBV5-5,TRBJ2-7,.,CASSVNYEQYF,TGTGCCAGCAGCGTGAACTACGAGCAGTACTTC
.,TRBV4-2,TRBJ2-4,.,CASSQDQGAKNIQYF,TGTGCCAGCAGCCAAGATCAGGGAGCCAAAAACATTCAGTACTTC
.,TRBV5-1,TRBJ2-3,TRBD1,CASKTGADTQYF,TGCGCCAGCAAAACAGGGGCAGATACGCAGTATTTT
few,TRBV6-6,TRBJ2-7,TRBD1,CASSGQGMHEQYF,TGTGCCAGCAGCGGACAGGGTATGCACGAGCAGTACTTC
few,TRBV2,TRBJ2-7,TRBD2,CASTSGGAHRYEQYF,TGTGCCAGTACCTCGGGAGGGGCGCATCGGTACGAGCAGTACTTC
.,TRBV11-2,TRBJ2-1,.,CASSLDGWSSRTEQFF,TGTGCCAGCAGCTTAGATGGTTGGAGTTCCCGCACCGAGCAGTTCTTC
.,TRBV6-5,TRBJ1-5,.,CASSYAQGNNQPQHF,TGTGCCAGCAGTTACGCACAGGGAAACAATCAGCCCCAGCATTTT
.,TRBV20-1,TRBJ2-2,TRBD1,CSARDTRRGMNTGELFF,TGCAGTGCTAGAGACACACGCAGGGGGATGAACACCGGGGAGCTGTTTTTT
.,TRBV6-5,TRBJ2-4,.,CASSYSLLTEGPRVQYF,TGTGCCAGCAGTTACTCGTTACTCACAGAAGGGCCTCGAGTTCAGTACTTC
many,TRBV4-3,TRBJ1-2,.,CASSQDGFYGYTF,TGCGCCAGCAGCCAAGATGGGTTCTATGGCTACACCTTC
few,TRBV5-1,TRBJ2-5,.,CASSLMGETQYF,TGCGCCAGCAGCTTGATGGGAGAGACCCAGTACTTC
many,TRBV5-5,TRBJ2-1,TRBD2,CASSRPPGTRVEQFF,TGTGCCAGCAGCAGACCGCCCGGGACTAGGGTTGAGCAGTTCTTC
.,TRBV4-2,TRBJ2-7,TRBD2,CASSLIPRLAGNDYPYEQYF,TGTGCCAGCAGCCTGATCCCCAGACTAGCGGGTAATGATTACCCCTACGAGCAGTACTTC
few,TRBV6-2/TRBV6-3,TRBJ2-7,.,CASRLGRTYEQYF,TGTGCCAGCAGGTTAGGACGGACCTACGAGCAGTACTTC
.,TRBV29-1,TRBJ1-1,TRBD1,CSVVGGTGGWNTEAFF,TGCAGCGTTGTGGGGGGGACAGGGGGCTGGAACACTGAAGCTTTCTTT
.,TRBV28,TRBJ1-2,.,CASTLTGQIYGYTF,TGTGCCAGCACCCTCACCGGGCAAATCTATGGCTACACCTTC
many,TRBV6-2/TRBV6-3,TRBJ1-5,.,CASSRQVGNQPQHF,TGTGCCAGCAGCCGACAGGTCGGCAATCAGCCCCAGCATTTT
.,TRBV3-1,TRBJ2-1,TRBD2,CASSQDINVGGRGSKFYNEQFF,TGTGCCAGCAGCCAAGATATAAATGTCGGCGGGAGGGGTTCGAAGTTCTACAATGAGCAGTTCTTC
few,TRBV5-1,TRBJ2-1,TRBD2,CASSLRELAGEGDSLNEQFF,TGCGCCAGCAGCCTACGGGAACTAGCGGGAGAAGGAGACAGCCTTAATGAGCAGTTCTTC
.,TRBV7-2,TRBJ1-2,TRBD1,CASSPDRGSYGYTF,TGTGCCAGCAGCCCCGACAGGGGAAGCTATGGCTACACCTTC
.,TRBV30,TRBJ1-1,.,CAWTRRTGGTEAFF,TGTGCCTGGACGAGACGGACCGGCGGCACTGAAGCTTTCTTT
.,TRBV12-3/TRBV12-4,TRBJ2-7,TRBD1,CASSSGTGGAYEQYF,TGTGCCAGCAGTTCCGGGACAGGGGGCGCTTACGAGCAGTACTTC
many,TRBV6-2/TRBV6-3,TRBJ2-1,TRBD1,CASFPLGQGSYNEQFF,TGTGCCAGTTTCCCCTTGGGACAGGGTTCCTACAATGAGCAGTTCTTC
few,TRBV2,TRBJ2-3,.,CASSIPGKGTDTQYF,TGTGCCAGCAGTATACCAGGGAAGGGGACAGATACGCAGTATTTT
many,TRBV6-5,TRBJ1-2,TRBD1,CASSYWTGTNYGYTF,TGTGCCAGCAGTTACTGGACAGGAACTAACTATGGCTACACCTTC
.,TRBV18,TRBJ2-1,.,CASSPGEGLGEFF,TGTGCCAGCTCACCAGGAGAGGGGTTGGGCGAGTTCTTC
.,TRBV27,TRBJ1-1,TRBD1,CASSPRMLQGWDTEAFF,TGTGCCAGCAGTCCCCGAATGCTACAGGGGTGGGACACTGAAGCTTTCTTT
.,TRBV7-3,TRBJ2-1,.,CASSLGPYSYNEQFF,TGTGCCAGCAGCTTAGGTCCCTACTCATACAATGAGCAGTTCTTC
many,TRBV2,TRBJ2-7,TRBD2,CASTERGSTIEQYF,TGTGCCAGCACGGAGCGGGGTTCTACGATCGAGCAGTACTTC
.,TRBV6-2/TRBV6-3,TRBJ1-3,.,CASSGPASSGNTIYF,TGTGCCAGCAGTGGTCCGGCGTCCTCTGGAAACACCATATATTTT
few,TRBV5-1,TRBJ2-7,TRBD1,CASSKGTDRFEQYF,TGCGCCAGCAGCAAGGGGACAGATCGTTTCGAGCAGTACTTC
.,TRBV29-1,TRBJ2-1,.,CSGRGAFGDEQFF,TGCAGCGGTCGGGGAGCGTTTGGCGATGAGCAGTTCTTC
few,TRBV11-2,TRBJ2-7,TRBD1,CASSLGDSPFYEQYF,TGTGCCAGCAGCTTAGGGGACAGCCCGTTCTACGAGCAGTACTTC
few,TRBV7-2,TRBJ2-1,.,CASSLGRTSYNEQFF,TGTGCCAGCAGCTTAGGTCGAACCTCCTACAATGAGCAGTTCTTC
many,TRBV9,TRBJ1-2,.,CASSVAPDSYGYTF,TGTGCCAGCAGCGTAGCCCCAGATAGCTATGGCTACACCTTC
.,TRBV6-1,TRBJ2-3,.,CASSRRVRTDTQYF,TGTGCCAGCAGCCGGAGAGTTAGGACAGATACGCAGTATTTT
.,TRBV20-1,TRBJ2-2,.,CSAGRENTGELFF,TGCAGTGCGGGACGGGAAAACACCGGGGAGCTGTTTTTT
few,TRBV27,TRBJ1-2,.,CASASLGFYGYTF,TGTGCCAGCGCATCGCTCGGTTTCTATGGCTACACCTTC
.,TRBV23-1,TRBJ2-1,TRBD1,CASSQLTGTGSIF,TGCGCCAGCAGTCAACTTACCGGGACAGGCTCGATCTTC
.,TRBV14,TRBJ2-7,TRBD2,CASSQDRGGYVQYF,TGTGCCAGCAGCCAAGATCGGGGGGGGTACGTGCAGTACTTC
many,TRBV6-2/TRBV6-3,TRBJ1-4,.,CASSDPDEKLFF,TGTGCCAGCAGTGACCCGGATGAAAAACTGTTTTTT
.,TRBV6-5,TRBJ2-7,TRBD1,CASSLGDRATRSSYEQYF,TGTGCCAGCAGTTTAGGGGACAGAGCAACTAGATCCTCCTACGAGCAGTACTTC
many,TRBV20-1,TRBJ2-3,.,CSAARLYRDTQYF,TGCAGTGCAGCTAGACTGTACAGGGATACGCAGTATTTT
.,TRBV5-1,TRBJ2-7,TRBD2,CASTRAGGSNEQYF,TGCGCCAGCACCAGGGCGGGAGGGTCCAACGAGCAGTACTTC
many,TRBV4-3,TRBJ2-5,TRBD2,CASSQGRGAQKTQYF,TGCGCCAGCAGCCAAGGGCGGGGGGCCCAAAAGACCCAGTACTTC
many,TRBV7-2,TRBJ2-3,.,CASSPLPLQTDTQYF,TGTGCCAGCAGCCCACTTCCACTGCAAACAGATACGCAGTATTTT
.,TRBV29-1,TRBJ2-1,TRBD1,CSVDRDSNNEQFF,TGCAGCGTTGACCGGGACAGCAACAATGAGCAGTTCTTC
.,TRBV7-9,TRBJ2-3,TRBD2,CASSFSSGDTQYF,TGTGCCAGCAGTTTTAGTAGCGGGGATACGCAGTATTTT
.,TRBV7-9,TRBJ2-7,.,CASSLTDSYEQYF,TGTGCCAGCAGCCTGACAGACTCCTACGAGCAGTACTTC
.,TRBV28,TRBJ2-7,TRBD1,CASSLYAGGTYEQYF,TGTGCCAGCAGTTTATATGCAGGGGGAACCTACGAGCAGTACTTC
few,TRBV4-1,TRBJ2-5,TRBD2,CASSQERPSGRLGPGTQETQYF,TGCGCCAGCAGCCAAGAAAGGCCTAGCGGGCGCCTCGGGCCCGGTACCCAAGAGACCCAGTACTTC
.,TRBV6-2/TRBV6-3,TRBJ1-1,.,CASSYWSGHEAFF,TGTGCCAGCAGTTACTGGTCGGGTCATGAAGCTTTCTTT
.,TRBV5-4,TRBJ2-7,.,CASSLTGTRREQYF,TGTGCCAGCAGCTTGACCGGGACTCGGAGGGAGCAGTACTTC
.,TRBV2,TRBJ2-2,.,CASSEWAGELFF,TGTGCCAGCAGTGAATGGGCCGGGGAGCTGTTTTTT
.,TRBV6-2/TRBV6-3,TRBJ2-1,.,CASSYGSGSNEQFF,TGTGCCAGCAGTTACGGGTCCGGATCCAATGAGCAGTTCTTC
.,TRBV4-1,TRBJ1-6,.,CASSQEPGRQVHSPLHF,TGCGCCAGCAGCCAAGAACCGGGCCGACAGGTCCATTCACCCCTCCACTTT
many,TRBV15,TRBJ1-2,.,CATSRDGGPSAPKDGYTF,TGTGCCACCAGCAGAGATGGGGGCCCCAGTGCGCCGAAGGATGGCTACACCTTC